This entry describes one TCR beta chain. Method: immunoSEQ multiplex PCR; TCRdb's copy keeps in-frame clones and lacks some. The table shows some 130,000 clones, with about 90% occurring only once. These data come from a study of control samples from healthy donors and cancer patients. V shed 3 bases and J shed 5 bases, with 10 bases lying between them. The CDR3 covers 12 residues. Germline CDR1 is DFQATT and CDR2 is SNEGSKA (reference sequence). The sequenced material came from blood. The rearrangement links TRBV20-1 to TRBJ1-1; D remains unclear. This clonotype originated in a woman between 45 and 65 years old in good health. CDR3 in DNA: TGCAGTGCTAGTTTGAGGTGGACTGAAGCTTTCTTT. Amino acid sequence: CSASLRWTEAFF.